The TCR beta chain under discussion was sequenced for a study of cytomegalovirus exposure and HLA in healthy donors. On the study more broadly: The study's early data release held about 85 million unique TCRs from HLA-typed donors. Findings of the study overall: Researchers reportedly found TCR beta sequences accurately predicted most subjects' HLA-A and HLA-B alleles. Per published reports, the classifier diagnosed cytomegalovirus status with high specificity and sensitivity.

In regard to this clone: The antigen remains undetermined.

Looked up from germline, CDR1 is SQVTM and CDR2 is ANQGSEA. The CDR3 loop spans 12 amino acids. The trim removed 6 bases at V and 4 bases at J, leaving 4 bases unmatched. Researchers ran the PCR with 60 Vbeta and 13 Jbeta primers. Per the original data handling: There were tens of millions of unique TCR beta chains by a later count, and about 12 million of them were shared. Sequencing used immunoSEQ multiplex PCR; TCRdb keeps in-frame clones, though not all of them. The V and J calls and clone size are taken from that table; D and trimming were inferred from the DNA. This table has around 130,000 clones, 70% to 80% appearing once.

Sequenced: PBMCs. This chain uses TRBV29-1 with TRBJ1-2; 8 bases are a match to TRBD1. This clonotype was sampled from a woman in her forties or fifties in good health and CMV-seronegative. CDR3 protein: CSVEDRAYGYTF. The DNA of the CDR3 is TGCAGCGTGGAGGACAGGGCCTATGGCTACACCTTC.